These 20 T cell receptor beta chains share one sample of origin, sequenced in a study of T cell responses to AZD1222 COVID-19 vaccine. TCRdb keeps only in-frame clones here, not all; method: immunoSEQ multiplex PCR. Seen here are tens of thousands of clones, around 87% observed once, and the top ten hold roughly 9%. Specimen: peripheral blood, collected on day 0 of AZD1222 vaccination. The receptors derive from an adult in good health.

This sequence joins TRBV7-3 and TRBJ1-6; the match to TRBD1 covers 7 bases. The CDR3 sequence is 14 residues long. The J segment lost 10 bases and the V segment lost 2 bases, leaving 5 bases of the junction unmatched. CDR1 and CDR2 (germline): SGHTA, FQGTGA. DNA for the CDR3: TGTGCCAGCAGCTTACTAGGGGGCGGCTCACCCCTCCACTTT. This codes for CASSLLGGGSPLHF. Complete variable domain (other parts from reference TRBV7-3 and TRBJ1-6): GAGVSQTPSNKVTEKGKYVELRCDPISGHTALYWYRQSLGQGPEFLIYFQGTGAADDSGLPNDRFFAVRPEGSVSTLKIQRTERGDSAVYLCASSLLGGGSPLHFGNGTRLTVT.

The J gene is TRBJ2-7, the V gene TRBV4-1; D ambiguous. Trimming shortened V by 5 bases and J by 0 bases, and 14 bases separated the two germline ends. Per the germline V gene, CDR1 is MGHRA and CDR2 is YSYEKL. CDR3 size: 15 residues. The chain's CDR3 is CASSSTAVSSYEQYF. The CDR3 nucleotides are TGCGCCAGCAGCTCCACGGCAGTTAGCTCCTACGAGCAGTACTTC.

CDR3: CASSLDASNSPLHF. CDR3 coding DNA: TGTGCCAGCAGCTTAGATGCTTCCAATTCACCCCTCCACTTT. This chain connects TRBV7-9 to TRBJ1-6; D is undetermined. CDR1 is SEHNR, CDR2 FQNEAQ, per germline (reference sequence). V shed 1 base and J shed 7 bases, with 8 bases lying between them. This CDR3 comprises 14 residues. The full variable domain, rest sourced from reference TRBV7-9 and TRBJ1-6, is DTGVSQNPRHKITKRGQNVTFRCDPISEHNRLYWYRQTLGQGPEFLTYFQNEAQLEKSRLLSDRFSAERPKGSFSTLEIQRTEQGDSAMYLCASSLDASNSPLHFGNGTRLTVT.

This clone is a singleton in its sample. V usage is TRBV20-1 and J usage is TRBJ2-3; unclear D gene. V was clipped by 3 bases and J by 3 bases, with 7 bases between them. Germline assignment: CDR1 DFQATT and CDR2 SNEGSKA (reference sequence). This CDR3 contains 12 residues. DNA for the CDR3: TGCAGTGCTAGTGGGCAGACAGATACGCAGTATTTT. Translation: CSASGQTDTQYF.

The CDR3 nucleotides read TGTGCCACCTCAAGGGATCGCGCGGGAAACATTCAGTACTTC. Protein sequence: CATSRDRAGNIQYF. V and J are TRBV2 and TRBJ2-4; maybe TRBD2 (5 bases). CDR3 size: 14 residues. CDR1 is SNHLY and CDR2 is FYNNEI in the germline V gene. V was cut by 10 bases and J by 6 bases, with 19 bases left in between.

This clone was seen a single time. The chain recombines TRBV12-3 or TRBV12-4 with TRBJ1-2; D is uncertain. Between the trimmed V and J ends, which lost 6 bases and 8 bases, there was a span of 16 bases. CDR3 length: 13 residues. The CDR3 DNA is TGTGCCAGCAGCTACCGGACGATTCGAGGCTACACCTTC. Protein sequence: CASSYRTIRGYTF.

The chain employs TRBV5-1 and TRBJ1-1; D perhaps matches TRBD1 (5 bases). Germline V lookup: CDR1 SGHRS, CDR2 YFSETQ. V lost 5 bases to trimming and J lost 7 bases, with 18 bases between them. The CDR3 has 14 residues. CDR3 in DNA: TGCGCCAGCAGTTATTCAGGGTATGACGGTGAAGCTTTCTTT. Translating gives CASSYSGYDGEAFF.

The chain uses TRBV27 and TRBJ2-7; D uncertain. This CDR3 has 13 amino acids. Trimming left V 1 base short and J 3 bases short, with 7 bases between. Germline-derived CDR1 and CDR2 are MNHEY and SMNVEV (reference sequence). CDR3 loop: CASSLFRDYEQYF. In DNA, the CDR3 is TGTGCCAGCAGTTTATTTCGCGACTACGAGCAGTACTTC.

This chain joins TRBV6-4 and TRBJ1-6, with a tentative D call TRBD1 (6 bases). The CDR3 loop spans 14 amino acids. The V gene's germline CDR1 is MRHNA and CDR2 SNTAGT. V shed 7 bases and J shed 6 bases, with 13 bases lying between them. In DNA, the CDR3 is TGTGCCAGCAAACAGGGACCCGCTAATTCACCCCTCCACTTT. Translated: CASKQGPANSPLHF.

The gene calls are TRBV7-8 and TRBJ1-1; no reliable D call. Deletions cut 5 bases from V and 1 base from J, with 11 bases between. This CDR3 is built from 14 residues. CDR1 SGHVS and CDR2 FQNEAQ come from the germline V gene. The DNA of the CDR3 is TGTGCCAGCAGCCGTAACATGGGGAACACTGAAGCTTTCTTT. The encoded protein is CASSRNMGNTEAFF.

V and J are TRBV5-1 and TRBJ1-2; D is undetermined. CDR3 length: 12 amino acids. The ends were cut back, 4 bases at V and 8 bases at J, with 12 bases in the middle. Germline V CDR1 and CDR2: SGHRS, YFSETQ. The CDR3 sequence: CASSDSQEGYTF. DNA of the CDR3: TGCGCCAGCAGCGATAGTCAGGAGGGCTACACCTTC.

The V gene is TRBV7-2, the J gene TRBJ2-1, with TRBD2 as a possible D gene (7 bases). Trimming removed 7 bases from V and 5 bases from J, with 18 bases in between. The CDR3 covers 15 residues. From germline, CDR1 is SGHTA and CDR2 FQGNSA. CDR3: CASTQLGGLDNEQFF. CDR3 coding DNA: TGTGCCAGCACCCAATTGGGGGGGCTGGACAATGAGCAGTTCTTC.

V is TRBV5-6 and J is TRBJ2-7, with D possibly being TRBD1 (5 bases). The germline V gene has CDR1 SGHDT and CDR2 YYEEEE. The V and J ends lost 5 bases and 4 bases respectively, with 16 bases between them. This CDR3 is built from 14 residues. The CDR3 DNA reads TGTGCCAGCAGTTCTGTGGGGCGCCAATACGAGCAGTACTTC. Translating gives CASSSVGRQYEQYF.

The J gene is TRBJ2-5, the V gene TRBV7-9, with 8 bases identical to TRBD2. CDR1 is SEHNR and CDR2 is FQNEAQ in the germline V gene (reference sequence). V gave up 7 bases and J gave up 2 bases; unmatched junction bases: 6. CDR3 length equals 14 residues. CDR3 DNA sequence: TGTGCCAGCACCGAGTCGGGGGGGCAAGAGACCCAGTACTTC. Translating gives CASTESGGQETQYF.

The gene calls are TRBV3-1 (or the pseudogene TRBV3-2) and TRBJ1-2, with a weak D call TRBD1 (6 bases). Germline CDR1 reads LGHDT; CDR2 reads YNNKEL (reference sequence). V was shortened by 4 bases and J by 3 bases, with 6 bases between the two germline ends. This CDR3 has 12 amino acids. For the CDR3, the DNA is TGTGCCAGCAGCCCAGGGGACTATGGCTACACCTTC. Protein: CASSPGDYGYTF.

This chain links TRBV5-6 with TRBJ1-2; no clear D gene. The CDR3 loop spans 16 amino acids. V lost 6 bases and J 9 bases, leaving 27 bases between the germline ends. CDR1 SGHDT and CDR2 YYEEEE come from the germline V gene. This CDR3 reads CASTDKPDSMPSSYTF. The CDR3 DNA reads TGTGCCAGCACCGACAAACCGGACTCAATGCCCAGTAGCTACACCTTC.

In this sample, this clone turned up once. The V call is TRBV18, the J call TRBJ2-5; TRBD2 matches 7 bases. Germline CDR1 reads KGHSH; CDR2 reads LQKENI. This CDR3 contains 14 residues. V was pared by 3 bases and J by 5 bases, with 6 bases of the junction left unmatched. The CDR3 loop is CASSPSGGLETQYF. CDR3 nucleotide sequence: TGTGCCAGCTCACCTTCGGGGGGTCTTGAGACCCAGTACTTC.

This sequence joins TRBV27 and TRBJ2-7; tentatively, D is TRBD1 (5 bases). V was pared by 6 bases and J by 2 bases, with 14 bases between. Germline V gene lookup returns CDR1 MNHEY and CDR2 SMNVEV (reference sequence). The CDR3 length is 14 residues. CDR3 nucleotides: TGTGCCAGCAGCCCCGCAGGGTCCCCCTACGAGCAGTACTTC. Translated: CASSPAGSPYEQYF.

This chain links TRBV6-2 or TRBV6-3 with TRBJ1-1; D not resolved. The V end lost 5 bases, the J end lost 0 bases, and 13 bases lay between the germline ends. This CDR3 has 15 amino acids. Germline V CDR1 and CDR2: MNHEY, SVGEGT. DNA of the CDR3: TGTGCCAGCAGTGAGCGACGGCAGATGAACACTGAAGCTTTCTTT. Its protein is CASSERRQMNTEAFF.

V and J are TRBV27 and TRBJ1-5; D remains unclear. The CDR3 sequence is 13 residues long. Trimming shortened V by 4 bases and J by 3 bases, and 7 bases separated the two germline ends. CDR1 is MNHEY and CDR2 is SMNVEV in the germline V gene (reference sequence). In nucleotides, the CDR3 is TGTGCCAGCAGTTCCGGCCTCAATCAGCCCCAGCATTTT. Protein: CASSSGLNQPQHF.